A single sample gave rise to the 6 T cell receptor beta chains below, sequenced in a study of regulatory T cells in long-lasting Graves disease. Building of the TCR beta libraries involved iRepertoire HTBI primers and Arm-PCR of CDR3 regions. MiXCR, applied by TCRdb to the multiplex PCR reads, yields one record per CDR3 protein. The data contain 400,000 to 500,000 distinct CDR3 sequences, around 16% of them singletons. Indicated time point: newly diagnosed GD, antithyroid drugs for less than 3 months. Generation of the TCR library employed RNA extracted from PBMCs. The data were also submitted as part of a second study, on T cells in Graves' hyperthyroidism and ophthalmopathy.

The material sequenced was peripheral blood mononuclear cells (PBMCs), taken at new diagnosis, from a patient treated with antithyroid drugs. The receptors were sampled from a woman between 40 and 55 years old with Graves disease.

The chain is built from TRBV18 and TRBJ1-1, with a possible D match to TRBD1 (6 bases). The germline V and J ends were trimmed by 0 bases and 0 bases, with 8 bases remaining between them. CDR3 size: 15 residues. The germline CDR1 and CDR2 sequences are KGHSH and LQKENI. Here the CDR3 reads CASSPPGTLNTEAFF. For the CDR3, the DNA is TGTGCCAGCTCACCACCCGGGACACTGAACACTGAAGCTTTCTTT.

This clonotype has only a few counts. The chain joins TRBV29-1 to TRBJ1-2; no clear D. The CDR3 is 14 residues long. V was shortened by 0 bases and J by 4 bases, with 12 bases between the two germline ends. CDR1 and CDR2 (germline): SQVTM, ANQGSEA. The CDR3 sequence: CSVEEPTQLYGYTF. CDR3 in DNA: TGCAGCGTTGAAGAACCCACACAACTCTATGGCTACACCTTC.

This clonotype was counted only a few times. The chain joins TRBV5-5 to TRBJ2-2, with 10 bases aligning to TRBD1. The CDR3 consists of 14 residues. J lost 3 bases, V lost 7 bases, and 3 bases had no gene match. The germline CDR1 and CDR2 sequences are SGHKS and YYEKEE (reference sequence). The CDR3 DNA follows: TGTGCCAGCGAAGACAGGGGGCACACCGGGGAGCTGTTTTTT. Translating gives CASEDRGHTGELFF.

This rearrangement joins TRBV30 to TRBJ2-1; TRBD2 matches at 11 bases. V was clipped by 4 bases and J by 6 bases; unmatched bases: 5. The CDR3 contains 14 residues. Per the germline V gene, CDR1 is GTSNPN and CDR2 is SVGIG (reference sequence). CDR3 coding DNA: TGTGCCTGGACTCGCGGGACTAGCGGCAATGAGCAGTTCTTC. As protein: CAWTRGTSGNEQFF.

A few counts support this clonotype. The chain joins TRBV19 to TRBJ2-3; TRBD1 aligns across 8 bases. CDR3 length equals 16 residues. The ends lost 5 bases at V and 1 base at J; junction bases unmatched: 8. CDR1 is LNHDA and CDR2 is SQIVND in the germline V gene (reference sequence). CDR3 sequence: CASSGDRSLGTDTQYF. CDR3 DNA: TGTGCCAGTAGTGGGGACAGGTCCCTCGGCACAGATACGCAGTATTTT.

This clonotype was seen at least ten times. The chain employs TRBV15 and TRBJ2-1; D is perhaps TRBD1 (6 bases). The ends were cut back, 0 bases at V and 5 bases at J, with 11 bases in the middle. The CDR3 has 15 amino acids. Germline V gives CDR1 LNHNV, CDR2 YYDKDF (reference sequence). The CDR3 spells CATSRDSGAHNEQFF. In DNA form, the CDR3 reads TGTGCCACCAGCAGAGATTCAGGGGCGCACAATGAGCAGTTCTTC.